This is a list of T cell receptor beta chains from one sample in a study of T cell responses to AZD1222 COVID-19 vaccine. Profiling relied on immunoSEQ multiplex PCR, and the TCRdb table lists in-frame clones only, not all of them. The repertoire holds about 56,000 clones, with over 70% as singletons. The sequences come from peripheral blood, collected 28 days after the second AZD1222 dose. The receptors were sampled from an adult who received the AZD1222 COVID-19 vaccine. Both conserved end residues are part of each CDR3. Fields, in order: D gene, clone size, V gene, CDR3 length, J gene, CDR3 protein, CDR3 DNA. A D gene is named only where the DNA matches it firmly. Rows give clone size only sometimes, using once, few, many, or a class for an expanded clone.

d_gene: NA; abundance: NA; v_gene: TRBV6-1; len: 13; j_gene: TRBJ1-2; CDR3aa: CASSELGQDGSTF; CDR3nt: TGTGCCAGCAGTGAATTGGGACAAGATGGGTCCACCTTC
d_gene: TRBD1; abundance: NA; v_gene: TRBV2; len: 16; j_gene: TRBJ1-6; CDR3aa: CASSEGQGARNSPLHF; CDR3nt: TGTGCCAGCAGTGAAGGACAGGGGGCGCGAAATTCACCCCTCCACTTT
d_gene: TRBD1; abundance: NA; v_gene: TRBV19; len: 13; j_gene: TRBJ1-2; CDR3aa: CASSTTGAGGYTF; CDR3nt: TGTGCCAGTAGTACGACAGGGGCGGGTGGCTACACCTTC
d_gene: NA; abundance: NA; v_gene: TRBV5-1; len: 13; j_gene: TRBJ2-7; CDR3aa: CASSSVDSWEQYF; CDR3nt: TGCGCCAGCAGCTCCGTTGATAGCTGGGAGCAGTACTTC
d_gene: NA; abundance: NA; v_gene: TRBV5-1; len: 13; j_gene: TRBJ1-1; CDR3aa: CASSRDMNTEAFF; CDR3nt: TGCGCCAGCAGCCGGGACATGAACACTGAAGCTTTCTTT
d_gene: NA; abundance: NA; v_gene: TRBV15; len: 13; j_gene: TRBJ1-5; CDR3aa: CATSRDGGQPQHF; CDR3nt: TGTGCCACCAGCAGAGATGGGGGGCAGCCCCAGCATTTT
d_gene: TRBD1; abundance: NA; v_gene: TRBV18; len: 15; j_gene: TRBJ1-2; CDR3aa: CASSPPVTGGYGYTF; CDR3nt: TGTGCCAGCTCACCACCAGTGACAGGGGGATATGGCTACACCTTC
d_gene: TRBD1; abundance: NA; v_gene: TRBV30; len: 13; j_gene: TRBJ2-7; CDR3aa: CAWKGQGPYEQYF; CDR3nt: TGTGCCTGGAAGGGACAGGGGCCCTACGAGCAGTACTTC
d_gene: NA; abundance: NA; v_gene: TRBV21-1; len: 14; j_gene: TRBJ2-7; CDR3aa: CASSPGQGASEQYF; CDR3nt: TGTGCCAGCAGCCCGGGACAGGGGGCAAGCGAGCAGTACTTC
d_gene: NA; abundance: NA; v_gene: TRBV7-8; len: 14; j_gene: TRBJ1-5; CDR3aa: CASSFIDRNQPQHF; CDR3nt: TGTGCCAGCAGCTTCATAGACAGAAATCAGCCCCAGCATTTT
d_gene: NA; abundance: few; v_gene: TRBV5-6; len: 15; j_gene: TRBJ1-1; CDR3aa: CASRLSWGLYTEAFF; CDR3nt: TGTGCCAGCAGACTTTCGTGGGGGCTATACACTGAAGCTTTCTTT
d_gene: NA; abundance: NA; v_gene: TRBV6-5; len: 14; j_gene: TRBJ1-6; CDR3aa: CASSLGTNNSPLHF; CDR3nt: TGTGCCAGCAGCCTCGGGACAAATAATTCACCCCTCCACTTT
d_gene: NA; abundance: NA; v_gene: TRBV12-5; len: 15; j_gene: TRBJ1-5; CDR3aa: CASGLIPRSNQPQHF; CDR3nt: TGTGCTAGTGGTTTAATCCCCAGGTCGAATCAGCCCCAGCATTTT
d_gene: TRBD2; abundance: NA; v_gene: TRBV5-4; len: 16; j_gene: TRBJ2-3; CDR3aa: CASSAGLAGGTDTQYF; CDR3nt: TGTGCCAGCAGCGCCGGACTAGCGGGGGGCACAGATACGCAGTATTTT